These T cell receptor beta chains were read from a single sample in a study of T-cell reconstitution after alpha-beta-depleted transplantation in children. A single record per CDR3 protein comes from TCRdb applying MiXCR to the PCR reads. The top ten hold around 5.8% of the sample, which has some 490,000 distinct CDR3 sequences, roughly an eighth seen once. The specimen was PBMCs from the stem cell graft donor, collected from the stem cell graft. Every receptor here comes from a human donor who donated a stem cell graft to a child with combined immunodeficiency. The CDR3 runs from the conserved cysteine through the conserved F or W. The order of the fields is J gene, V gene, clone size, D gene, CDR3 protein, CDR3 DNA. A D gene is named only where the DNA matches it firmly. Clone sizes are given selectively: once, few, many, or a class where the clone is expanded.

J gene: TRBJ2-2
V gene: TRBV12-3/TRBV12-4
clone size: NA
D gene: NA
CDR3 protein: CASSYGDPAGELFF
CDR3 DNA: TGTGCCAGCAGTTATGGGGACCCGGCCGGGGAGCTGTTTTTT

J gene: TRBJ2-3
V gene: TRBV4-3
clone size: many
D gene: NA
CDR3 protein: CASSQESRDIRTDTQYF
CDR3 DNA: TGCGCCAGCAGCCAGGAGAGCCGGGACATTCGCACAGATACGCAGTATTTT

J gene: TRBJ2-3
V gene: TRBV7-9
clone size: few
D gene: NA
CDR3 protein: CASSLAEGSPGNDTQYF
CDR3 DNA: TGTGCCAGCAGCTTAGCGGAGGGGTCCCCAGGCAACGATACGCAGTATTTT

J gene: TRBJ2-1
V gene: TRBV12-3/TRBV12-4
clone size: many
D gene: NA
CDR3 protein: CASSSSGRQPNEQFF
CDR3 DNA: TGTGCCAGCAGTTCGTCAGGAAGGCAACCAAATGAGCAGTTCTTC

J gene: TRBJ2-3
V gene: TRBV7-9
clone size: NA
D gene: TRBD2
CDR3 protein: CASSFMGGPDTQYF
CDR3 DNA: TGTGCCAGCAGCTTTATGGGAGGGCCAGATACGCAGTATTTT

J gene: TRBJ2-7
V gene: TRBV7-9
clone size: few
D gene: NA
CDR3 protein: CASSLPRDYEQYF
CDR3 DNA: TGTGCCAGCAGCTTACCCAGGGACTACGAGCAGTACTTC

J gene: TRBJ1-1
V gene: TRBV25-1
clone size: NA
D gene: TRBD1
CDR3 protein: CASIGAGGEVGTEAFF
CDR3 DNA: TGTGCCAGCATCGGGGCAGGGGGCGAGGTTGGCACTGAAGCTTTCTTT

J gene: TRBJ2-1
V gene: TRBV27
clone size: NA
D gene: TRBD1
CDR3 protein: CASSLEDRGDEQFF
CDR3 DNA: TGTGCCAGCAGTTTAGAGGACAGGGGCGATGAGCAGTTCTTC

J gene: TRBJ2-1
V gene: TRBV7-3
clone size: many
D gene: TRBD2
CDR3 protein: CASSSAGTSYHEQFF
CDR3 DNA: TGTGCCAGCAGCTCCGCCGGGACTAGCTACCATGAGCAGTTCTTC

J gene: TRBJ2-7
V gene: TRBV30
clone size: once
D gene: NA
CDR3 protein: CAWSLKGRWGTYEQYF
CDR3 DNA: TGTGCCTGGAGCCTCAAGGGCAGATGGGGGACCTACGAGCAGTACTTC

J gene: TRBJ2-1
V gene: TRBV4-3
clone size: NA
D gene: TRBD1
CDR3 protein: CASSQPGQGTPEDYNEQFF
CDR3 DNA: TGCGCCAGCAGCCAACCGGGACAGGGTACTCCTGAAGATTACAATGAGCAGTTCTTC

J gene: TRBJ2-5
V gene: TRBV11-2
clone size: NA
D gene: NA
CDR3 protein: CASSLDTARVGETQYF
CDR3 DNA: TGTGCCAGCAGCTTAGATACGGCCAGGGTAGGAGAGACCCAGTACTTC

J gene: TRBJ2-3
V gene: TRBV9
clone size: few
D gene: TRBD2
CDR3 protein: CASSDERGDSTDTQYF
CDR3 DNA: TGTGCCAGCAGCGACGAGCGGGGGGATAGCACAGATACGCAGTATTTT

J gene: TRBJ2-7
V gene: TRBV6-2/TRBV6-3
clone size: many
D gene: NA
CDR3 protein: CASSPFGVEQYF
CDR3 DNA: TGTGCCAGCAGTCCCTTCGGGGTCGAGCAGTACTTC

J gene: TRBJ2-7
V gene: TRBV27
clone size: few
D gene: NA
CDR3 protein: CASSPFPDSYEQYF
CDR3 DNA: TGTGCCAGCAGTCCCTTCCCGGACAGCTACGAGCAGTACTTC

J gene: TRBJ1-2
V gene: TRBV28
clone size: once
D gene: NA
CDR3 protein: CASSWGGRAGYGYTF
CDR3 DNA: TGTGCCAGCAGCTGGGGGGGCAGGGCAGGCTATGGCTACACCTTC

J gene: TRBJ2-1
V gene: TRBV25-1
clone size: NA
D gene: NA
CDR3 protein: CASSETSFSEQFF
CDR3 DNA: TGTGCCAGCAGTGAGACTAGTTTTAGTGAGCAGTTCTTC

J gene: TRBJ2-1
V gene: TRBV12-3/TRBV12-4
clone size: many
D gene: TRBD2
CDR3 protein: CASRPDRSGSGNEQFF
CDR3 DNA: TGTGCCAGCAGACCCGATAGGAGCGGGAGCGGCAATGAGCAGTTCTTC

J gene: TRBJ2-1
V gene: TRBV12-5
clone size: NA
D gene: TRBD2
CDR3 protein: CASGFVPGTSLLQSYNEQFF
CDR3 DNA: TGTGCTAGTGGTTTCGTCCCCGGGACTAGCCTTCTCCAGTCCTACAATGAGCAGTTCTTC

J gene: TRBJ1-2
V gene: TRBV7-2
clone size: few
D gene: NA
CDR3 protein: CASSPPRGGYTF
CDR3 DNA: TGTGCCAGCAGCCCCCCCCGGGGGGGCTACACCTTC

J gene: TRBJ2-5
V gene: TRBV7-9
clone size: NA
D gene: NA
CDR3 protein: CASSRGRIELETQYF
CDR3 DNA: TGTGCCAGCAGCCGGGGACGGATAGAGCTAGAGACCCAGTACTTC

J gene: TRBJ2-1
V gene: TRBV20-1
clone size: many
D gene: TRBD1
CDR3 protein: CSTHPDRVEYNEQFF
CDR3 DNA: TGCAGTACTCACCCGGACAGGGTAGAGTACAATGAGCAGTTCTTC

J gene: TRBJ2-1
V gene: TRBV9
clone size: few
D gene: TRBD2
CDR3 protein: CASSEAGASYNEQFF
CDR3 DNA: TGTGCCAGCAGCGAAGCGGGAGCTTCTTACAATGAGCAGTTCTTC

J gene: TRBJ1-1
V gene: TRBV2
clone size: NA
D gene: NA
CDR3 protein: CASSEGEVRSTEAFF
CDR3 DNA: TGTGCCAGCAGTGAAGGGGAGGTTCGGAGTACTGAAGCTTTCTTT

J gene: TRBJ2-5
V gene: TRBV7-9
clone size: NA
D gene: TRBD2
CDR3 protein: CASHEGLAGFQETQYF
CDR3 DNA: TGTGCCAGCCACGAGGGACTAGCGGGATTCCAAGAGACCCAGTACTTC

J gene: TRBJ2-1
V gene: TRBV29-1
clone size: many
D gene: NA
CDR3 protein: CSVEDPRWGRLNEQFF
CDR3 DNA: TGCAGCGTTGAAGATCCCAGGTGGGGACGCCTCAATGAGCAGTTCTTC

J gene: TRBJ2-2
V gene: TRBV3-1
clone size: few
D gene: TRBD2
CDR3 protein: CASSQGTSGYTGELFF
CDR3 DNA: TGTGCCAGCAGCCAAGGGACTAGCGGTTACACCGGGGAGCTGTTTTTT

J gene: TRBJ2-1
V gene: TRBV4-3
clone size: few
D gene: NA
CDR3 protein: CASSQELVSDTYNEQFF
CDR3 DNA: TGCGCCAGCAGCCAAGAATTGGTGTCAGATACCTACAATGAGCAGTTCTTC